This is a list of T cell receptor beta chains from one sample in a study of blood T cell repertoires in COVID-19. Only in-frame clones appear in the TCRdb table, and some are missing; sequencing was by immunoSEQ multiplex PCR. The sample lists about 120,000 clones, roughly nine tenths seen once, with roughly 8% in the top ten. Sequenced input: peripheral blood. These receptors were obtained from a man in his 70s who had recovered from COVID-19. Both conserved end residues are part of each CDR3. A D gene is named only where the DNA matches it firmly. Size is omitted from some rows. Given values are once, few, many or a class for expanded clones.

TRBV30,TRBD1,-,TRBJ1-4,TGTGCCTGGAGGAACAGGGGGATTAATGAAAAACTGTTTTTT,CAWRNRGINEKLFF
TRBV5-4,TRBD1,-,TRBJ1-1,TGTGCCAGCAGCCCGACAGGGAGAGGGGACACTGAAGCTTTCTTT,CASSPTGRGDTEAFF
TRBV7-9,TRBD2,-,TRBJ2-1,TGTGCCAGCAGCTCCCCGGGGGTAGCGGGGGGTTTCACTGAGCAGTTCTTC,CASSSPGVAGGFTEQFF
TRBV29-1,-,-,TRBJ2-3,TGCAGCGTTGACGGCGGATACACAGATACGCAGTATTTT,CSVDGGYTDTQYF
TRBV28,TRBD2,-,TRBJ2-3,TGTGCCAGCAGCCCCCCGGGCGGGGGAGTAGATACGCAGTATTTT,CASSPPGGGVDTQYF
TRBV6-5,-,-,TRBJ2-2,TGTGCCAGCAGTTATATGAGGGTCGGGGAGCTGTTTTTT,CASSYMRVGELFF
TRBV5-1,-,-,TRBJ1-1,TGCGCCAGCAGCTCGGGACTCGGGGATGAAGCTTTCTTT,CASSSGLGDEAFF
TRBV5-1,-,once,TRBJ1-3,TGCGCCAGCAGCCCATCTCCCGGGGGTGGAAACACCATATATTTT,CASSPSPGGGNTIYF
TRBV28,-,once,TRBJ1-1,TGTGCCAGCAGCTTGATACGGGGATCTAGAGCTTTCTTT,CASSLIRGSRAFF
TRBV19,TRBD1,-,TRBJ2-1,TGTGCCAGTAGTACGCTGACAGGGGCCTACAATGAGCAGTTCTTC,CASSTLTGAYNEQFF
TRBV6-5,TRBD2,-,TRBJ2-1,TGTGCCAGCAGCCAGCGGGAGTCCTACAATGAGCAGTTCTTC,CASSQRESYNEQFF
TRBV30,TRBD1,-,TRBJ2-7,TGTGCCTGGAGCGCCGACAGGGCTTCCTACGAGCAGTACTTC,CAWSADRASYEQYF
TRBV28,-,-,TRBJ2-6,TGTGCCAGCAGTCCCCAGTGGGGGCCTGGGGCCAACGTCCTGACTTTC,CASSPQWGPGANVLTF
TRBV19,-,-,TRBJ1-1,TGTGCCAGTACCATAGGTGGGAGTCGGACTGAAGCTTTCTTT,CASTIGGSRTEAFF
TRBV10-3,TRBD1,-,TRBJ1-5,TGTGCCATCAGTGAGCAGGGGGCGGATAGCAATCAGCCCCAGCATTTT,CAISEQGADSNQPQHF
TRBV30,TRBD1,-,TRBJ1-3,TGTGCCTGGAGTGTTAGGGGGCGAAACACCATATATTTT,CAWSVRGRNTIYF
TRBV13,-,-,TRBJ2-3,TGTGCCAGCAGCTCGCGCCGCACAGATACGCAGTATTTT,CASSSRRTDTQYF
TRBV3-1/TRBV3-2,-,-,TRBJ2-1,TGTGCCAGCAGCCAATGGCAACTACTCTCCTACAATGAGCAGTTCTTC,CASSQWQLLSYNEQFF
TRBV5-1,TRBD2,once,TRBJ2-3,TGCGCCAGCAGCACCGGGACTAGCGGTTACACAGATACGCAGTATTTT,CASSTGTSGYTDTQYF
TRBV2,TRBD2,-,TRBJ2-7,TGTGCCAGCGGACTAGCGGGAGAAGCCGAGCAGTACTTC,CASGLAGEAEQYF
TRBV2,TRBD1,once,TRBJ1-1,TGTGCCAGCACCATGGGGACAGCCTCTGAAGCTTTCTTT,CASTMGTASEAFF
TRBV18,-,-,TRBJ2-7,TGTGCCAGCTCAGAGTTCGGTTTCCCCTACGAGCAGTACTTC,CASSEFGFPYEQYF
TRBV29-1,TRBD2,-,TRBJ2-3,TGCAGCGTTTCTCTAGCGGGGGGAAACACAGATACGCAGTATTTT,CSVSLAGGNTDTQYF
TRBV11-3,TRBD1,-,TRBJ1-2,TGTGCCAGCAGCTTGGGACAGGCGTCTAACTATGGCTACACCTTC,CASSLGQASNYGYTF
TRBV15,TRBD2,-,TRBJ2-5,TGTGCCACCAGCAGAGATGACCGGGGGGGTTTGGAGACCCAGTACTTC,CATSRDDRGGLETQYF
TRBV10-3,-,-,TRBJ1-2,TGTGCCACCACTGACGGGAATGGCTACACCTTC,CATTDGNGYTF
TRBV21-1,-,-,TRBJ1-6,TGTGCCAGCAGCAAAGTCGACAATACCGGTTCACCCCTCCACTTT,CASSKVDNTGSPLHF
TRBV5-1,TRBD2,-,TRBJ2-2,TGCGCCAGCAGCTTTGGTCCTAGCGGGGGGGCCGACACCGGGGAGCTGTTTTTT,CASSFGPSGGADTGELFF
TRBV10-3,-,-,TRBJ2-5,TGTGCCATCAGTGAGCGGACAGAAGAGACCCAGTACTTC,CAISERTEETQYF
TRBV11-1,-,-,TRBJ1-3,TGTGCCAGCAGCTTAAGCATCTCTGGAAACACCATATATTTT,CASSLSISGNTIYF
TRBV18,TRBD2,-,TRBJ2-7,TGTGCCAGCTCCCGGGGGCCTAGCGGGAGTTCCTACGAGCAGTACTTC,CASSRGPSGSSYEQYF
TRBV6-5,-,-,TRBJ2-6,TGTGCCAGCAGTAGAGGCACTGGGGCCAACGTCCTGACTTTC,CASSRGTGANVLTF
TRBV10-3,TRBD1,-,TRBJ1-6,TGTGCCATCAGTTCTCGACAGGGAGGTAATTCACCCCTCCACTTT,CAISSRQGGNSPLHF
TRBV7-6,-,once,TRBJ2-6,TGTGCCAGCAGCTTATCAGGGAACTCTGGGGCCAACGTCCTGACTTTC,CASSLSGNSGANVLTF
TRBV5-1,-,-,TRBJ2-7,TGCGCCAGCAGCTTGGATCCGGGCTCCTACGAGCAGTACTTC,CASSLDPGSYEQYF
TRBV5-1,-,-,TRBJ2-3,TGCGCCAGCAGCTTCAACTCTGATACGCAGTATTTT,CASSFNSDTQYF
TRBV19,-,-,TRBJ1-1,TGTGCCAGTAACGCCAGGGGTACTGAAGCTTTCTTT,CASNARGTEAFF
TRBV27,TRBD1,-,TRBJ2-3,TGTGCCAGCAGTTGGGGACAGAACCCAGATACGCAGTATTTT,CASSWGQNPDTQYF
TRBV9,TRBD2,-,TRBJ2-2,TGTGCCAGCAGCCCGCAGCGGGGGGCCTTAAACACCGGGGAGCTGTTTTTT,CASSPQRGALNTGELFF
TRBV5-1,TRBD1,-,TRBJ1-1,TGCGCCAGCACCAAGACAGGGGGCGATGAAGCTTTCTTT,CASTKTGGDEAFF
TRBV2,-,-,TRBJ2-1,TGTGCCAGTTCGAGACAGGAGTCCTACAATGAGCAGTTCTTC,CASSRQESYNEQFF
TRBV6-5,-,-,TRBJ2-7,TGTGCCAGCAGTACCCTCCCAGGGGCCTACGAGCAGTACTTC,CASSTLPGAYEQYF
TRBV5-1,-,-,TRBJ2-2,TGCGCCAGCAGCTTTCTATCGGGAGCGGCCGGGGAGCTGTTTTTT,CASSFLSGAAGELFF
TRBV7-9,-,-,TRBJ1-2,TGTGCCAGCAGCCTGAAAGGGGGGGCTAACTATGGCTACACCTTC,CASSLKGGANYGYTF
TRBV11-2,TRBD1,-,TRBJ2-7,TGTGCCAGCAGCTTGCGTCCGGGACAGGGTTATCCCTACGAGCAGTACTTC,CASSLRPGQGYPYEQYF